Here is one T cell receptor beta chain with its context. Its target is not known. This specimen comes from a study of T cell responses to AZD1222 COVID-19 vaccine. Assay: immunoSEQ multiplex PCR; the TCRdb copy retains only in-frame clones and omits some. The table lists 200,000 or so clones, more than 75% of them singletons. Regarding the study as a whole: Clonal diversity was possibly underestimated, and white British individuals and females predominated among donors.

V lost 5 bases, J lost 1 base, and 8 bases stayed unmatched. This CDR3 has 16 residues. From germline, CDR1 is SGDLS and CDR2 YYNGEE. The V and J genes are TRBV9 and TRBJ2-1; 8 bases line up with TRBD2. Sequences were derived from peripheral blood, sampled on day 0 of MenACWY control vaccination. This TCR derives from an adult in good health. DNA for the CDR3: TGTGCCAGCAGTGGGCCAGCGGGAGTATCCTACAATGAGCAGTTCTTC. Translated: CASSGPAGVSYNEQFF.